These 5 T cell receptor beta chains came from one sample sequenced in a study of breast tumors, draining lymph nodes, adjacent tissues. MiXCR, applied by TCRdb to the multiplex PCR reads, yields one record per CDR3 protein. The sample holds approximately 45,000 distinct CDR3 sequences, 23% seen once. The sequencing input was breast tumor tissue. Source of these receptors: a female donor with breast cancer. Some clones in this sample may be carry-over from other donors' samples.

This clonotype was seen many times. The chain uses TRBV7-3 and TRBJ2-1; 9 nucleotides agree with TRBD2. V lost 5 bases and J lost 4; bases outside the gene matches: 12. Germline values: CDR1 SGHTA, CDR2 FQGTGA. The CDR3 is 17 residues long. CDR3 nucleotide sequence: TGTGCCAGCAGCCCGCACGGCGGGGGGGCTCGATACAATGAGCAGTTCTTC. Translation gives CASSPHGGGARYNEQFF.

This clonotype has ten or more counts. This chain joins TRBV10-1 and TRBJ1-6; 10 positions match TRBD1. The germline gives CDR1 WNHNN, CDR2 SYGVQD (reference sequence). V gave up 6 bases and J gave up 0 bases; unmatched junction bases: 2. The length of the CDR3 is 16 residues. The CDR3 DNA follows: TGCGCCAGCAGGGGGACAGGGGTCTCCTATAATTCACCCCTCCACTTT. This gives the protein CASRGTGVSYNSPLHF.

This clonotype was picked up a small number of times. V and J are TRBV30 and TRBJ2-7; TRBD2 matches at 7 bases. V lost 8 bases to trimming and J lost 0 bases; unmatched junction nucleotides: 19. The CDR3 length is 17 residues. Germline V lookup: CDR1 GTSNPN, CDR2 SVGIG (reference sequence). The CDR3 DNA follows: TGTGCCGGAAGCAATCCGGCCGGGGGGATTATCTCCTACGAGCAGTACTTC. Translation gives CAGSNPAGGIISYEQYF.

This clonotype was detected ten times or more. The chain is built from TRBV18 and TRBJ2-7, with D tentatively TRBD1 (5 bases). Trimming cost V 3 bases and J 0 bases, with 12 bases left between them. CDR1 and CDR2 (germline): KGHSH, LQKENI. CDR3 size: 15 residues. The CDR3 loop reads CASSPQGRDSYEQYF. As DNA, the CDR3 is TGTGCCAGCTCACCCCAGGGCAGGGACTCCTACGAGCAGTACTTC.

Sample share makes this clonotype medium-sized. The chain couples TRBV5-6 to TRBJ1-2; a weak D match, TRBD1 (6 bases). Germline V gene data show CDR1 as SGHDT and CDR2 as YYEEEE. The CDR3 has 14 amino acids. V was shortened by 0 bases and J by 2 bases, with 8 bases between the two germline ends. DNA for the CDR3: TGTGCCAGCAGCTTGGGGACAGAGAACTATGGCTACACCTTC. It is translated as CASSLGTENYGYTF. Based on the CDR3 plus reference TRBV5-6 and TRBJ1-2, the full variable domain is DAGVTQSPTHLIKTRGQQVTLRCSPKSGHDTVSWYQQALGQGPQFIFQYYEEEERQRGNFPDRFSGHQFPNYSSELNVNALLLGDSALYLCASSLGTENYGYTFGSGTRLTVV.